This T cell receptor beta chain originates from a study of blood T cells in healthy people across ages. The study, taken as a whole, reports: Naive CD4+ cell counts and diversity both ran higher in long-lived than in aged donors.

The CDR3 consists of 14 residues. The V gene's germline CDR1 is MDHEN and CDR2 SYDVKM. V was shortened by 6 bases and J by 1 base, with 12 bases between the two germline ends. On this clonotype: Its specificity is not known.

All donors came from Russia, were Caucasian and healthy, and spanned ages roughly 6 to 100. Together with a sample-barcoded 5' primer, a J-beta primer mix was included in a second PCR lasting 7 to 11 cycles. A template-switch adaptor that had 12 random nucleotides put a tag on each cDNA molecule. Each CDR3 protein is one row after TCRdb ran MiXCR on the 5' RACE reads. The sample contains roughly 830,000 distinct CDR3 sequences, about 59% of which appear only once. Sequencing used blood. The TCR sequence derives from a man aged 30-40 years in good health. The chain combines TRBV28 with TRBJ2-5; TRBD1 might be the D (6 bases). CDR3 sequence reads: CASSLGQLQETQYF. The DNA for the CDR3 is TGTGCCAGCAGCCTAGGACAGCTCCAAGAGACCCAGTACTTC.